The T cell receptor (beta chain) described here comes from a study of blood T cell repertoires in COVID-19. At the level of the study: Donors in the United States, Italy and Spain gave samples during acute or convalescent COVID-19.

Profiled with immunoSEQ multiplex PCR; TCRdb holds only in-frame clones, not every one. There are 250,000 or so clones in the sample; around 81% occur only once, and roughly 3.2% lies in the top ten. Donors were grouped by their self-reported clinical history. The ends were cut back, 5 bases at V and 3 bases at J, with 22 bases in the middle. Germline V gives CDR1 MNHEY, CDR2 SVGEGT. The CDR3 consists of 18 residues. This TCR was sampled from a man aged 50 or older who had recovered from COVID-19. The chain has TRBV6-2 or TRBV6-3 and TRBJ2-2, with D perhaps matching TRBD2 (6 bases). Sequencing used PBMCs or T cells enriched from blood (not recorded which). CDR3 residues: CASSLRWASETDTGELFF. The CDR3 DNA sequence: TGTGCCAGCAGTCTAAGGTGGGCTAGCGAAACGGACACCGGGGAGCTGTTTTTT.